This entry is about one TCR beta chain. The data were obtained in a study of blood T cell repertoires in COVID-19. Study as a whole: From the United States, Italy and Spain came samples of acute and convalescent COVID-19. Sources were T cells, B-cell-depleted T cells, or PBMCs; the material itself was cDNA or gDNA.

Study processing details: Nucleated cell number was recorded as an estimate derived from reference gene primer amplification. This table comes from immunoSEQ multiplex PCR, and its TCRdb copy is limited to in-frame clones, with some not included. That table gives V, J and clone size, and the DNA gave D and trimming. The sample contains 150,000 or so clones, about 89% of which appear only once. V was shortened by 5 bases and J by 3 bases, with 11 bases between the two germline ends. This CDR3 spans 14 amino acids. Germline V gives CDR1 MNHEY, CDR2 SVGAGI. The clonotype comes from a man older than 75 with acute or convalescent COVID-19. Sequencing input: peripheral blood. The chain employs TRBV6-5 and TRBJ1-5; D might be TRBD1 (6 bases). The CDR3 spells CASSLTGNNQPQHF. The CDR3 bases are TGTGCCAGCAGTCTTACAGGGAACAATCAGCCCCAGCATTTT.